This T cell receptor (beta chain) is from a study of blood T cells in healthy people across ages. Study-level points and caveats: Those diversity estimates obtained from one million T cells were thought to be underestimates. With naive T cell percentage, TCR beta diversity showed a strong correlation.

Between the trimmed V and J ends, which lost 4 bases and 8 bases, there was a span of 11 bases. The CDR3 covers 12 residues. Germline CDR1 is LGHNT and CDR2 is FRNRAP. Concerning this clonotype itself: The antigen remains unidentified.

The use of a sample-barcoded 5' primer and a J-beta primer mix characterized a second PCR of 7 to 11 cycles. TCRdb reanalysed the 5' RACE reads using MiXCR and keeps one entry per CDR3 protein. The table includes approximately 820,000 distinct CDR3 sequences, 40% to 50% detected once. Total RNA, at least 5.5 micrograms per sample, came from PBMCs. The TCR originated in a man aged 60 to 69 in good health. The chain has TRBV12-5 and TRBJ1-2; tentatively, D is TRBD1 (5 bases). Material for sequencing was blood. This CDR3 reads CASGSGGLGYTF. The CDR3 DNA follows: TGTGCTAGTGGTTCCGGGGGTTTGGGCTACACCTTC.